In this sample, the clone carrying this T cell receptor (beta chain) turned up a few times. Between the trimmed V and J ends, which lost 3 bases and 6 bases, there was a span of 10 bases. The CDR3 length is 13 residues. The V gene's germline CDR1 is MGHRA and CDR2 YSYEKL. This sample is drawn from a study of identical twins. From the 5' RACE reads, TCRdb called clonotypes with MiXCR, one entry per CDR3 protein. Here the sample spans around 680,000 distinct CDR3 sequences, over 8.5% being singletons. This sample was also put to use in a study of yellow fever vaccine responses in identical twins.

Specimen: PBMCs. The clonotype comes from a woman younger than 30 in good health. This sequence joins TRBV4-1 and TRBJ2-3; D possibly corresponds to TRBD2 (6 bases). The CDR3 is CASSQRTSDTQYF. Written as DNA, the CDR3 is TGCGCCAGCAGCCAGAGAACTAGCGATACGCAGTATTTT.